This T cell receptor (beta chain) is drawn from a study of blood T cell repertoires in COVID-19. The wider study: Samples of COVID-19 (acute and convalescent) were obtained from the United States, Italy and Spain. Sources were T cells, B-cell-depleted T cells, or PBMCs; the material itself was cDNA or gDNA.

After removal of 4 bases from V and 2 bases from J, the junction contained 6 bases not matched to a gene. This CDR3 contains 17 residues. Germline CDR1 is SGHRS and CDR2 is YFSETQ. Study processing details: Amplification with reference gene primers provided the estimates of nucleated cell counts. TCRdb's table, derived via immunoSEQ multiplex PCR, lists solely in-frame clones and lacks some. The DNA was the basis for D and trimming; V, J and clone size are from that table. Of 200,000 to 300,000 clones in the sample, approximately 89% were seen once. This receptor was obtained from a man in his forties who had recovered from COVID-19. This chain links TRBV5-1 with TRBJ2-2; 12 bases fit TRBD2. Sequenced material: peripheral blood. CDR3 in DNA: TGCGCCAGCAGCCGGACTAGCGGGGCTCTTAACACCGGGGAGCTGTTTTTT. Protein sequence: CASSRTSGALNTGELFF.